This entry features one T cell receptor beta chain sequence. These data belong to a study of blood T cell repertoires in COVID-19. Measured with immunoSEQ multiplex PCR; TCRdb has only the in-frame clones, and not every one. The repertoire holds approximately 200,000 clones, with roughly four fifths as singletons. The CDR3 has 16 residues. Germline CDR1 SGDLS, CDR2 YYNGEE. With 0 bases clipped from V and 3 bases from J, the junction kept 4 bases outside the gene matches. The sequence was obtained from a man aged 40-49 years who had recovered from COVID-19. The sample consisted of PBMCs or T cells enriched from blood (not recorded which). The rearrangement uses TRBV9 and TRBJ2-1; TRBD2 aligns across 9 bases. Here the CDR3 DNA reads TGTGCCAGCAGCGTAGGTCTAGCGGGATTCTACAATGAGCAGTTCTTC. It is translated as CASSVGLAGFYNEQFF.